This record concerns one T cell receptor (beta chain) sequence. Its antigen is undetermined. These data belong to a study of OX40 agonist ivuxolimab in advanced cancers. Study information: Participants, roughly 80% male, averaged around 64 years of age, ranging from about 23 to 85. Antecedent anti-PD-1, anti-PD-L1 or anti-CTLA-4 therapy was permissible, with over 35% having received some. Broader study findings: At doses 0.1 to 3.0 mg/kg, CD4+ and CD8+ clones expanded.

The repertoire was sequenced with immunoSEQ multiplex PCR; TCRdb's copy has only in-frame clones and lacks some. Here the sample spans tens of thousands of clones, 80% to 90% being singletons. Exclusion applied to patients with autoimmune disease history or systemic immunosuppression. This material consisted of CD4+ or CD8+ T cells sorted from blood, taken in a trial of the OX40 agonist ivuxolimab. This receptor was taken from an adult with an advanced solid tumor such as melanoma, head and neck, liver or kidney cancer.

The DNA for the CDR3 is TGTGCCAGCAGTGACGGGACCGCACTGGGGGTAGCTAACTATGGCTACACCTTC. Residues: CASSDGTALGVANYGYTF. The chain links TRBV6-4 to TRBJ1-2; the D gene is possibly TRBD1 (5 bases). The V end was cut by 2 bases, the J end by 0 bases, with 19 bases between. The CDR3 length is 18 residues. Germline values: CDR1 MRHNA, CDR2 SNTAGT.